In this sample, the clone carrying this T cell receptor (beta chain) is medium-sized (0.01 to 0.1%). Its antigen is not identified. This specimen comes from a study of persistence of HIV-infected CD4 T cells. Study information: The sample holds CD4+ T cells responsive to CMV or HIV-1 Gag.

Cells were stimulated with overlapping HIV-1 Gag 15-mer peptides. CD40L/CD69 double-negative CD45RO-high memory CD4+ T cells were collected. Donors were HIV-1-infected adults who began suppressive ART during chronic infection. This was the immunoSEQ version 4 assay in survey mode. Some clones are missing from TCRdb's copy, which holds only in-frame ones; the method was immunoSEQ multiplex PCR. The sample shows tens of thousands of clones, about 81% of them seen only once. This CDR3 contains 13 residues. Germline V gene sequence: CDR1 MNHEY, CDR2 SVGAGI. V lost 0 bases and J lost 6, with 3 bases in between.

This sequence joins TRBV6-5 and TRBJ1-6, with D unclear. The origin of this receptor is an adult man with HIV who was CMV-seropositive. Sequences were derived from CD4+ T cells sorted from PBMCs after roughly 20-hour stimulation, sampled from a patient who received antiretroviral therapy. The CDR3: CASSYSFNSPLHF. The CDR3 nucleotides read TGTGCCAGCAGTTACTCATTTAATTCACCCCTCCACTTT.